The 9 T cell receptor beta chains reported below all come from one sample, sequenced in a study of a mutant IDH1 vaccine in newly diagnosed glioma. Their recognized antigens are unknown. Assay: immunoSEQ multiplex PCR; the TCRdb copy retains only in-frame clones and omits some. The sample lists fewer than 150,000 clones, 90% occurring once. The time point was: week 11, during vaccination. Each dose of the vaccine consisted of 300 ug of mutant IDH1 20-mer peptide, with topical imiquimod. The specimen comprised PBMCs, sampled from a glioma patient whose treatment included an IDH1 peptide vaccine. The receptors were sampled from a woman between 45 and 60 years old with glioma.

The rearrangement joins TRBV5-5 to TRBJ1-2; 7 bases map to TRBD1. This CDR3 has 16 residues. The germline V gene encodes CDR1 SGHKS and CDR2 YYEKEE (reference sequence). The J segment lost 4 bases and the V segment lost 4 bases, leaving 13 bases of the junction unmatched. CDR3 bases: TGTGCCAGCAGCCCGTTAACTTCGACAGGGACCTATGGCTACACCTTC. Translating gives CASSPLTSTGTYGYTF.

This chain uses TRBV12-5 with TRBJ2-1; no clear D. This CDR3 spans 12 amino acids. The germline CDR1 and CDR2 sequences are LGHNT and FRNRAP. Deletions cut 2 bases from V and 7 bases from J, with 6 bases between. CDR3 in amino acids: CASGLSANEQFF. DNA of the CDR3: TGTGCTAGTGGTTTGTCGGCTAATGAGCAGTTCTTC.

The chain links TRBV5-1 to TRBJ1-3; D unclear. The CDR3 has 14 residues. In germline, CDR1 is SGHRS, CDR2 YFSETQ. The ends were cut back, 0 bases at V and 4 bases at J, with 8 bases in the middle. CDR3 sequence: CASSLDLGGNTIYF. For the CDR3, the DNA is TGCGCCAGCAGCTTGGATTTGGGAGGAAACACCATATATTTT.

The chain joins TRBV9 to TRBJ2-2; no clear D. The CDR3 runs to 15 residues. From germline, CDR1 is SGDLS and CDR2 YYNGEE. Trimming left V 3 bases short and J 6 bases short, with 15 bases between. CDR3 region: CASSATWTIPGELFF. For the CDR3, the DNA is TGTGCCAGCAGCGCCACTTGGACCATACCCGGGGAGCTGTTTTTT.

As DNA, the CDR3 is TGTGCCAGCAGCTCGACAGGGCCGTCCTACGAGCAGTACTTC. It translates to CASSSTGPSYEQYF. The chain has TRBV7-9 and TRBJ2-7, with 7 bases lining up with TRBD1. This CDR3 spans 14 amino acids. Per germline, CDR1 SEHNR and CDR2 FQNEAQ (reference sequence). The V gene end was trimmed by 4 bases and the J gene end by 1 base; junction bases not matched to a gene: 4. The full variable domain, its missing parts supplied by reference TRBV7-9 and TRBJ2-7, is DTGVSQNPRHKITKRGQNVTFRCDPISEHNRLYWYRQTLGQGPEFLTYFQNEAQLEKSRLLSDRFSAERPKGSFSTLEIQRTEQGDSAMYLCASSSTGPSYEQYFGPGTRLTVT.

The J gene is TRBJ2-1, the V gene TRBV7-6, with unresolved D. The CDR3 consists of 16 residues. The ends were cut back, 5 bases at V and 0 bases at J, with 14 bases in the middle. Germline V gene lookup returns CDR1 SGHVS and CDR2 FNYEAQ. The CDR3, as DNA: TGTGCCAGCAGCAGGGCATGGGCCCGCTCCTACAATGAGCAGTTCTTC. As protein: CASSRAWARSYNEQFF.

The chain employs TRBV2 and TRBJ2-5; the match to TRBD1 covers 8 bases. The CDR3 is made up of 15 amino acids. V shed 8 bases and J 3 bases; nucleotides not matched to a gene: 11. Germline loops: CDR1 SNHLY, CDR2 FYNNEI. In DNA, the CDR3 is TGTGCCAGCCCCACCGCGGCAGGGGGCAAAGAGACCCAGTACTTC. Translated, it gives CASPTAAGGKETQYF.

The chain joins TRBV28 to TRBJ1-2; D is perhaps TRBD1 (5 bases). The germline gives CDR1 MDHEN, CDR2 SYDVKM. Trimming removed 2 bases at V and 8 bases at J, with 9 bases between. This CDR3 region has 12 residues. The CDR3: CASSLRGRGYTF. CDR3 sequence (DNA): TGTGCCAGCAGTTTAAGGGGAAGAGGCTACACCTTC.

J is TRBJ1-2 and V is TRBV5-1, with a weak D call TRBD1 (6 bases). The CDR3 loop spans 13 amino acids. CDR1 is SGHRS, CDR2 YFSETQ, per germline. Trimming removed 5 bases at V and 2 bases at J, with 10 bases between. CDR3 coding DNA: TGCGCCAGCAGGATCGACAGGAACTATGGCTACACCTTC. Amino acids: CASRIDRNYGYTF.